Listed below are T cell receptor beta chains from one sample, sequenced in a study of Ad26.COV2.S vaccination and SARS-CoV-2 variants. Sequenced by immunoSEQ multiplex PCR; TCRdb stores in-frame clones only, minus some. The table shows approximately 400,000 clones, with roughly four fifths occurring only once. Sequencing used peripheral blood, obtained in a trial of Ad26.COV2.S vaccine versus placebo. Receptors were obtained from a person between 18 and 59 years old who received the Ad26.COV2.S COVID-19 vaccine or a placebo. Both conserved end residues are trimmed from each CDR3. A clone size is listed for some rows: how often the clone was seen (once, few, many), or a class if it is expanded.

v_call	cdr3_length	clone_size	j_call	cdr3_aa
TRBV12-5	11	-	TRBJ1-1	ASGLSGGTEAF
TRBV7-3	14	-	TRBJ2-3	ASSQQPGPGPDTQY
TRBV19	16	-	TRBJ1-5	ASRGRDNRYVGDQPQH
TRBV7-3	13	-	TRBJ1-6	ASSLMGQGWSPLH
TRBV9	12	-	TRBJ1-3	ASSRVISGNTIY
TRBV10-3	12	-	TRBJ1-5	AISAPGSNQPQH
TRBV4-1	14	-	TRBJ2-7	ASSQEWGSASYEQY
TRBV7-3	7	-	TRBJ2-7	ASSSGQY
TRBV18	10	-	TRBJ2-1	ASSPQQGEQF
TRBV7-9	13	-	TRBJ2-3	ASSRGQGAGDTQY
TRBV5-1	15	-	TRBJ2-3	ASSLGTSGGVTDTQY
TRBV19	12	-	TRBJ2-2	ASSMSVNTGELF
TRBV18	14	-	TRBJ2-1	ASSPEESMPYNEQF
TRBV11-2	10	-	TRBJ1-1	ASSLVGPEAF
TRBV6-5	13	once	TRBJ2-1	ASSRTLGSYNEQF
TRBV3-1/TRBV3-2	11	-	TRBJ1-3	ASRGDSGNTIY
TRBV7-6	10	-	TRBJ2-5	ASSLFEETQY
TRBV19	14	once	TRBJ2-5	ASSGPGQGRGETQY
TRBV7-9	12	-	TRBJ2-7	ASSSRDENYEQY
TRBV9	12	-	TRBJ1-1	ASSARAGSIEAF
TRBV29-1	13	-	TRBJ2-5	SVEEVQGGRETQY
TRBV11-2	12	-	TRBJ1-6	ASSSDRGSSPLH
TRBV5-1	16	-	TRBJ2-2	ASSLLSGTSFSTGELF
TRBV7-6	11	-	TRBJ2-6	ATTGAGANVLT
TRBV12-3/TRBV12-4	11	-	TRBJ2-7	ASSLHGGYEQY
TRBV7-6	13	-	TRBJ2-5	ASSPGTGGAETQY
TRBV2	10	-	TRBJ1-6	ASSVSGGTLH
TRBV6-6	10	-	TRBJ1-2	ASSYSGEGYT
TRBV28	11	-	TRBJ2-1	ASSLTGGNEQF
TRBV5-1	12	-	TRBJ1-4	ASSRDATNEKLF
TRBV18	11	-	TRBJ1-1	ASSPDQHTEAF
TRBV2	13	-	TRBJ2-1	ASSYQAYLRGEQF
TRBV7-9	15	-	TRBJ1-4	ASSHAPGRGQNEKLF
TRBV11-3	9	-	TRBJ1-1	ASSSGPEAF
TRBV3-1/TRBV3-2	11	-	TRBJ1-6	ASSPVPNSPLH
TRBV5-6	12	-	TRBJ1-2	ASSLVDGREGYT
TRBV12-3/TRBV12-4	11	-	TRBJ2-1	ASSLSGYNEQF
TRBV7-9	12	-	TRBJ1-2	ASSFGTANYGYT
TRBV5-6	14	-	TRBJ2-2	ASMGLAGMDTGELF
TRBV2	12	once	TRBJ1-1	ASRAGTGVSEAF
TRBV9	12	-	TRBJ1-6	ASSVEQGQSPLH